These T cell receptor beta chains were read from a single sample in a study of early T cells in non-severe SARS-CoV-2 infection. Each CDR3 protein is one row after TCRdb ran MiXCR on the 5' RACE reads. The sample contains 10,000 to 12,000 distinct CDR3 sequences, around 4.9% of which appear only once. The sample comprised whole blood. The receptors derive from an adult who was a healthcare worker with PCR-confirmed SARS-CoV-2 infection or an uninfected control (not recorded which). The CDR3 runs from the conserved cysteine through the conserved F or W. A D gene is named only where the DNA matches it firmly. Rows may omit the clone size; those that give it use once, few, many or a size class.

V gene: TRBV10-2; clone size: many; J gene: TRBJ1-3; D gene: .; CDR3 protein: CASSEGTGSYTIYF; CDR3 DNA: TGCGCCAGCAGTGAGGGGACCGGGTCTTACACCATATATTTT
V gene: TRBV7-9; clone size: medium-sized; J gene: TRBJ2-7; D gene: .; CDR3 protein: CASSLAQGPSYEQYF; CDR3 DNA: TGTGCCAGCAGCTTAGCCCAGGGCCCCTCCTACGAGCAGTACTTC
V gene: TRBV3-1; clone size: medium-sized; J gene: TRBJ1-6; D gene: .; CDR3 protein: CASSQLRSPLHF; CDR3 DNA: TGTGCCAGCAGCCAACTTCGTTCACCCCTCCACTTT
V gene: TRBV12-3/TRBV12-4; clone size: few; J gene: TRBJ2-2; D gene: .; CDR3 protein: CASHLGTTGELFF; CDR3 DNA: TGTGCCAGCCACTTAGGGACCACCGGGGAGCTGTTTTTT
V gene: TRBV4-2; clone size: many; J gene: TRBJ1-2; D gene: .; CDR3 protein: CASSPPGRQVRGYTF; CDR3 DNA: TGTGCCAGCAGCCCTCCGGGACGACAGGTCCGGGGCTACACCTTC
V gene: TRBV10-2; clone size: many; J gene: TRBJ2-7; D gene: TRBD1; CDR3 protein: CATSTGEGSSYEQYF; CDR3 DNA: TGCGCCACCTCGACAGGGGAAGGAAGCTCCTACGAGCAGTACTTC
V gene: TRBV20-1; clone size: many; J gene: TRBJ2-2; D gene: .; CDR3 protein: CSARDLSGDTGELFF; CDR3 DNA: TGCAGTGCTAGAGATCTTTCAGGGGACACCGGGGAGCTGTTTTTT
V gene: TRBV19; clone size: .; J gene: TRBJ1-2; D gene: .; CDR3 protein: CASTGSRANYGYTF; CDR3 DNA: TGTGCCAGTACAGGGTCTCGAGCTAACTATGGCTACACCTTC
V gene: TRBV5-1; clone size: few; J gene: TRBJ1-4; D gene: TRBD1; CDR3 protein: CASSLSSPGQGVSTNEKLFF; CDR3 DNA: TGCGCCAGCAGCTTATCATCACCGGGACAGGGGGTTTCCACTAATGAAAAACTGTTTTTT
V gene: TRBV7-2; clone size: medium-sized; J gene: TRBJ2-3; D gene: .; CDR3 protein: CASSSRGASTDTQYF; CDR3 DNA: TGTGCCAGCAGCTCCCGCGGGGCTAGCACAGATACGCAGTATTTT
V gene: TRBV6-6; clone size: many; J gene: TRBJ2-6; D gene: .; CDR3 protein: CASSPADRVVANVLTF; CDR3 DNA: TGTGCCAGCAGTCCCGCTGACCGGGTTGTGGCCAACGTCCTGACTTTC
V gene: TRBV10-3; clone size: .; J gene: TRBJ2-3; D gene: TRBD2; CDR3 protein: CAIKDSGARVTDTQYF; CDR3 DNA: TGTGCCATCAAAGATAGCGGGGCTAGAGTGACAGATACGCAGTATTTT
V gene: TRBV18; clone size: medium-sized; J gene: TRBJ1-1; D gene: .; CDR3 protein: CASSPNREGGTFF; CDR3 DNA: TGTGCCAGCTCACCAAACAGGGAGGGAGGTACTTTCTTT
V gene: TRBV6-5; clone size: .; J gene: TRBJ1-2; D gene: .; CDR3 protein: CASSPSRGNGYTF; CDR3 DNA: TGTGCCAGCAGCCCCAGCAGGGGCAATGGCTACACCTTC
V gene: TRBV14; clone size: medium-sized; J gene: TRBJ1-1; D gene: .; CDR3 protein: CASSQLQNTEAFF; CDR3 DNA: TGTGCCAGCAGCCAACTGCAGAACACTGAAGCTTTCTTT
V gene: TRBV25-1; clone size: medium-sized; J gene: TRBJ1-4; D gene: .; CDR3 protein: CASSFGDEKLFF; CDR3 DNA: TGTGCCAGCAGTTTCGGGGATGAAAAACTGTTTTTT
V gene: TRBV7-2; clone size: many; J gene: TRBJ1-2; D gene: TRBD1; CDR3 protein: CASSSSPTGSGYTF; CDR3 DNA: TGTGCCAGCAGCTCTAGCCCGACAGGGAGCGGCTACACCTTC
V gene: TRBV18; clone size: few; J gene: TRBJ1-1; D gene: TRBD1; CDR3 protein: CASSPATGDTEAFF; CDR3 DNA: TGTGCCAGCTCACCCGCGACAGGGGACACTGAAGCTTTCTTT
V gene: TRBV18; clone size: many; J gene: TRBJ1-1; D gene: TRBD1; CDR3 protein: CASSSGQGAEAFF; CDR3 DNA: TGTGCCAGCTCATCCGGACAGGGGGCAGAAGCTTTCTTT
V gene: TRBV12-3/TRBV12-4; clone size: medium-sized; J gene: TRBJ1-6; D gene: TRBD1; CDR3 protein: CASRNTGQGGNSPLHF; CDR3 DNA: TGTGCCAGCAGGAACACTGGACAGGGCGGTAATTCACCCCTCCACTTT
V gene: TRBV6-5; clone size: few; J gene: TRBJ2-1; D gene: .; CDR3 protein: CASSYGTVSYNEQFF; CDR3 DNA: TGTGCCAGCAGTTACGGGACTGTCTCCTACAATGAGCAGTTCTTC
V gene: TRBV30; clone size: few; J gene: TRBJ2-5; D gene: .; CDR3 protein: CAWRRWAGGQETQYF; CDR3 DNA: TGTGCCTGGAGAAGGTGGGCCGGGGGGCAGGAGACCCAGTACTTC
V gene: TRBV6-2/TRBV6-3; clone size: few; J gene: TRBJ1-1; D gene: .; CDR3 protein: CASRVGRQRDNTEAFF; CDR3 DNA: TGTGCCAGCAGGGTTGGGAGACAGAGAGATAACACTGAAGCTTTCTTT
V gene: TRBV7-9; clone size: many; J gene: TRBJ1-4; D gene: .; CDR3 protein: CASSFPGLKLFF; CDR3 DNA: TGTGCCAGCAGCTTCCCGGGGTTAAAACTGTTTTTT
V gene: TRBV12-3/TRBV12-4; clone size: many; J gene: TRBJ1-2; D gene: .; CDR3 protein: CASSVGDNYGYTF; CDR3 DNA: TGTGCCAGCAGTGTGGGTGACAACTATGGCTACACCTTC
V gene: TRBV12-3/TRBV12-4; clone size: medium-sized; J gene: TRBJ1-6; D gene: .; CDR3 protein: CASSTGGSYNSPLHF; CDR3 DNA: TGTGCCAGCAGTACTGGGGGCTCCTATAATTCACCCCTCCACTTT
V gene: TRBV12-3/TRBV12-4; clone size: medium-sized; J gene: TRBJ1-1; D gene: TRBD1; CDR3 protein: CASSSGVPGTAEAFF; CDR3 DNA: TGTGCCAGCAGTTCTGGGGTCCCCGGGACAGCAGAAGCTTTCTTT
V gene: TRBV6-1; clone size: many; J gene: TRBJ1-3; D gene: .; CDR3 protein: CASSPDRGNTIYF; CDR3 DNA: TGTGCCAGCAGCCCTGACAGGGGAAACACCATATATTTT
V gene: TRBV5-5; clone size: medium-sized; J gene: TRBJ2-7; D gene: .; CDR3 protein: CASSPDSFYEQYF; CDR3 DNA: TGTGCCAGCAGCCCGGACAGCTTCTACGAGCAGTACTTC
V gene: TRBV5-1; clone size: many; J gene: TRBJ1-1; D gene: .; CDR3 protein: CASSLEVNTEAFF; CDR3 DNA: TGCGCCAGCAGCTTGGAGGTGAACACTGAAGCTTTCTTT
V gene: TRBV6-5; clone size: medium-sized; J gene: TRBJ2-1; D gene: TRBD1; CDR3 protein: CASSYSNDRAEFF; CDR3 DNA: TGTGCCAGCAGTTACTCGAATGACAGGGCGGAGTTCTTC
V gene: TRBV5-1; clone size: many; J gene: TRBJ1-1; D gene: .; CDR3 protein: CASSLPPGDDTEAFF; CDR3 DNA: TGCGCCAGCAGCTTACCCCCCGGTGATGACACTGAAGCTTTCTTT
V gene: TRBV6-2/TRBV6-3; clone size: many; J gene: TRBJ1-1; D gene: .; CDR3 protein: CASSYSRTKIPSPEAFF; CDR3 DNA: TGTGCCAGCAGTTACTCCCGGACGAAGATCCCATCACCCGAAGCTTTCTTT
V gene: TRBV7-8; clone size: many; J gene: TRBJ2-3; D gene: .; CDR3 protein: CASSRRGVLRDTQYF; CDR3 DNA: TGTGCCAGCAGCCGCAGAGGGGTCCTGCGGGATACGCAGTATTTT
V gene: TRBV7-2; clone size: medium-sized; J gene: TRBJ1-6; D gene: TRBD1; CDR3 protein: CASSQGTQGRSPLHF; CDR3 DNA: TGTGCCAGCAGCCAGGGGACACAGGGGCGATCACCCCTCCACTTT
V gene: TRBV29-1; clone size: many; J gene: TRBJ1-4; D gene: .; CDR3 protein: CSVEGHRNEKLFF; CDR3 DNA: TGCAGCGTTGAGGGGCATCGAAACGAAAAACTGTTTTTT
V gene: TRBV12-5; clone size: medium-sized; J gene: TRBJ1-6; D gene: .; CDR3 protein: CASGSDTPASPLHF; CDR3 DNA: TGTGCTAGTGGTTCGGATACGCCGGCTTCACCCCTCCACTTT
V gene: TRBV7-6; clone size: medium-sized; J gene: TRBJ1-4; D gene: .; CDR3 protein: CASSHAGQELFF; CDR3 DNA: TGTGCCAGCAGCCACGCTGGGCAGGAACTGTTTTTT
V gene: TRBV20-1; clone size: medium-sized; J gene: TRBJ2-7; D gene: TRBD2; CDR3 protein: CSAFGAGEKGLESYEQYF; CDR3 DNA: TGCAGTGCTTTCGGGGCGGGGGAGAAGGGACTCGAGAGCTACGAGCAGTACTTC
V gene: TRBV19; clone size: many; J gene: TRBJ2-2; D gene: .; CDR3 protein: CASSIRSHTGELFF; CDR3 DNA: TGTGCCAGTAGTATTCGGAGCCACACCGGGGAGCTGTTTTTT
V gene: TRBV7-9; clone size: medium-sized; J gene: TRBJ2-3; D gene: .; CDR3 protein: CASSPSFKGLDTDTQYF; CDR3 DNA: TGTGCCAGCAGTCCTTCGTTTAAGGGGCTTGACACAGATACGCAGTATTTT
V gene: TRBV5-4; clone size: .; J gene: TRBJ2-7; D gene: TRBD1; CDR3 protein: CASSRDRGPYEQYF; CDR3 DNA: TGTGCCAGTTCCCGGGACAGGGGGCCCTACGAGCAGTACTTC
V gene: TRBV5-4; clone size: many; J gene: TRBJ2-1; D gene: .; CDR3 protein: CASSPWSGLGYNEQFF; CDR3 DNA: TGTGCCAGCAGCCCCTGGTCAGGTCTGGGTTACAATGAGCAGTTCTTC
V gene: TRBV20-1; clone size: many; J gene: TRBJ2-5; D gene: .; CDR3 protein: CSASPGNQETQYF; CDR3 DNA: TGCAGTGCTTCGCCAGGGAACCAAGAGACCCAGTACTTC
V gene: TRBV5-1; clone size: many; J gene: TRBJ1-2; D gene: .; CDR3 protein: CASSYYSWDYGYTF; CDR3 DNA: TGCGCCAGCTCCTACTACAGTTGGGACTATGGCTACACCTTC
V gene: TRBV5-1; clone size: many; J gene: TRBJ2-7; D gene: TRBD1; CDR3 protein: CASSSTAGTGTHEQYF; CDR3 DNA: TGCGCCAGCAGCTCGACTGCCGGGACAGGTACCCACGAGCAGTACTTC
V gene: TRBV3-1; clone size: .; J gene: TRBJ1-5; D gene: .; CDR3 protein: CASSQGQHNQPQHF; CDR3 DNA: TGTGCCAGCAGCCAAGGACAGCACAATCAGCCCCAGCATTTT
V gene: TRBV6-5; clone size: many; J gene: TRBJ2-5; D gene: .; CDR3 protein: CASSLWTRQETQYF; CDR3 DNA: TGTGCCAGCAGTCTTTGGACACGCCAAGAGACCCAGTACTTC
V gene: TRBV20-1; clone size: .; J gene: TRBJ2-3; D gene: .; CDR3 protein: CSARAADTQYF; CDR3 DNA: TGCAGTGCTCGAGCCGCAGATACGCAGTATTTT
V gene: TRBV19; clone size: many; J gene: TRBJ2-2; D gene: .; CDR3 protein: CASNGEWHGELFF; CDR3 DNA: TGTGCCAGTAACGGCGAGTGGCACGGGGAGCTGTTTTTT
V gene: TRBV3-1; clone size: medium-sized; J gene: TRBJ2-1; D gene: TRBD1; CDR3 protein: CASRLDRANEQFF; CDR3 DNA: TGTGCCAGCAGGTTAGACAGGGCCAATGAGCAGTTCTTC
V gene: TRBV20-1; clone size: many; J gene: TRBJ1-1; D gene: .; CDR3 protein: CSARGLQVGVGTEAFF; CDR3 DNA: TGCAGTGCTAGAGGCCTACAGGTAGGCGTTGGCACTGAAGCTTTCTTT
V gene: TRBV7-6; clone size: medium-sized; J gene: TRBJ1-1; D gene: .; CDR3 protein: CASSSLGLGGEAFF; CDR3 DNA: TGTGCCAGCAGCTCTTTGGGACTAGGCGGTGAAGCTTTCTTT
V gene: TRBV29-1; clone size: .; J gene: TRBJ2-1; D gene: .; CDR3 protein: CSAGGGNEQFF; CDR3 DNA: TGCAGCGCCGGAGGGGGCAATGAGCAGTTCTTC
V gene: TRBV7-5; clone size: many; J gene: TRBJ1-1; D gene: .; CDR3 protein: CISVSEARGYLNTEAFF; CDR3 DNA: .